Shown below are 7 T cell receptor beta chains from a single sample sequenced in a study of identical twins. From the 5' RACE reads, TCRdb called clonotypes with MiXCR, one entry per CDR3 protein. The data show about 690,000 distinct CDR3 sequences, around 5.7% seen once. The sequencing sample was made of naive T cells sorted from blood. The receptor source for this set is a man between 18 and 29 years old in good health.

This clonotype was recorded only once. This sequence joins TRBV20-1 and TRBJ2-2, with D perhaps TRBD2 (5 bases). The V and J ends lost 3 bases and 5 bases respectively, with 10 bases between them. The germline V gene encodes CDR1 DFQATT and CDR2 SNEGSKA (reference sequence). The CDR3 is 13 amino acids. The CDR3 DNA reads TGCAGTGCTAGGGAAACTAGAACCGGGGAGCTGTTTTTT. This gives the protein CSARETRTGELFF.

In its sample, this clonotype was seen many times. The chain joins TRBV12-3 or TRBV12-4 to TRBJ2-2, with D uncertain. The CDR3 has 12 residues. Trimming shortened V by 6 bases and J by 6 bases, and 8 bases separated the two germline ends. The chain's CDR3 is CASSRVAGELFF. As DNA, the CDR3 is TGTGCCAGCAGCCGCGTCGCCGGGGAGCTGTTTTTT.

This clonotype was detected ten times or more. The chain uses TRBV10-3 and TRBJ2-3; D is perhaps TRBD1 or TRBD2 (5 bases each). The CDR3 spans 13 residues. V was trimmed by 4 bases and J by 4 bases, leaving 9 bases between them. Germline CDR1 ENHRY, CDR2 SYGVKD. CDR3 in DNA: TGTGCCATCAGTGGGGGGAGCGCAGATACGCAGTATTTT. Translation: CAISGGSADTQYF.

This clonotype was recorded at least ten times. Written as DNA, the CDR3 is TGCAGCGTTGCTCTGGATAGTTGGGGTGGGGATAATGAAAAACTGTTTTTT. It specifies CSVALDSWGGDNEKLFF. The chain links TRBV29-1 to TRBJ1-4; D unresolved. The V and J ends lost 4 bases and 4 bases respectively, with 22 bases between them. Per germline, CDR1 SQVTM and CDR2 ANQGSEA. CDR3 length: 17 amino acids.

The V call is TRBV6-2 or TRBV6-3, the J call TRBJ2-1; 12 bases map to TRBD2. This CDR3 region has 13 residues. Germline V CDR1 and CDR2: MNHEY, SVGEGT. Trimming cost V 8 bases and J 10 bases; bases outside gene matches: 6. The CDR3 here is CASQTSGRREQFF. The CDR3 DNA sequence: TGTGCCAGCCAGACTAGCGGGAGACGGGAGCAGTTCTTC.

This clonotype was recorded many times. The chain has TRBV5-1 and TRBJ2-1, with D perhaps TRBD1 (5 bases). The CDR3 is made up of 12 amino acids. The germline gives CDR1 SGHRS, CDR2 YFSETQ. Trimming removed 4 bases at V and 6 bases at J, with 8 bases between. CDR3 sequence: CASSIDSNEQFF. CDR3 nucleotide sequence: TGCGCCAGCAGCATCGACAGCAATGAGCAGTTCTTC. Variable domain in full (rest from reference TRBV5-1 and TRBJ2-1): KAGVTQTPRYLIKTRGQQVTLSCSPISGHRSVSWYQQTPGQGLQFLFEYFSETQRNKGNFPGRFSGRQFSNSRSEMNVSTLELGDSALYLCASSIDSNEQFFGPGTRLTVL.

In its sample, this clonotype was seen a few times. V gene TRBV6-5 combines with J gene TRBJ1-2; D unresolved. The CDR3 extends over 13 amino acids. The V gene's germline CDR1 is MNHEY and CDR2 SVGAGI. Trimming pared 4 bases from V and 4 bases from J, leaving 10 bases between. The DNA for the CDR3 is TGTGCCAGCAGTTCGAGGGAGGGCTATGGCTACACCTTC. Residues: CASSSREGYGYTF.